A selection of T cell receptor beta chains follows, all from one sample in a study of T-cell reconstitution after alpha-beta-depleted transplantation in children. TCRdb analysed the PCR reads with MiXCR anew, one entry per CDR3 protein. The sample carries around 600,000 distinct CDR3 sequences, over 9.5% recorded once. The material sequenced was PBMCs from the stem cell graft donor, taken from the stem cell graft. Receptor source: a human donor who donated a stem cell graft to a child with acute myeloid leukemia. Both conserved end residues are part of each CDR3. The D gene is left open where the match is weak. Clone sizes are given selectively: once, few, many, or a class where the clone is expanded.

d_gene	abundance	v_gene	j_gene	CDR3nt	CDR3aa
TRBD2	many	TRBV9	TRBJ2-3	TGTGCCAGCAGCAGGGGACTAGCGGGTCCCACAGATACGCAGTATTTT	CASSRGLAGPTDTQYF
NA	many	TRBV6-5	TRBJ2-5	TGTGCCAGCAGTTACTCCCCGGAGACCCAGTACTTC	CASSYSPETQYF
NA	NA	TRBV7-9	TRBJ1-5	TGTGCCAGCAGCCACGACGGTTCGCCCCAGCATTTT	CASSHDGSPQHF
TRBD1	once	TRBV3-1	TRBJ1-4	TGTGCCAGCAGCCCCACCGGGACAGGGTTTGAAAAACTGTTTTTT	CASSPTGTGFEKLFF
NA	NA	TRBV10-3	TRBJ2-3	TGTGCCATCAGTGAGGGACAGCAGACGCAGTATTTT	CAISEGQQTQYF
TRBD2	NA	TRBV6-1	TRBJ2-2	TGTGCCAGCAGTGAAGCGCCCCTGGCGGGAGGGCCTATCGGGGAGCTGTTTTTT	CASSEAPLAGGPIGELFF
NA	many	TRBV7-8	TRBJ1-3	TGTGCCAGCAGCTTGGACAGAGCCTCTGGAAACACCATATATTTT	CASSLDRASGNTIYF
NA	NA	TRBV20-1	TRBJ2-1	TGCAGGGGCCATGAGGGAGGCCCCAACCCCTTTCCGACCCATGAGCAGTTCTTC	CRGHEGGPNPFPTHEQFF
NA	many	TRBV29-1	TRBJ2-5	TGCAGCGTTGGACTGTCGGCAGTTGCGGAGACCCAGTACTTC	CSVGLSAVAETQYF
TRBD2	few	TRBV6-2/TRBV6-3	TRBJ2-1	TGTGCCAGCAGTTACAGGGCAGCGGGGACTAGCGGGATGTCCTACAATGAGCAGTTCTTC	CASSYRAAGTSGMSYNEQFF
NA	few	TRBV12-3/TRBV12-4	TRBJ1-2	TGTGCCAGCAGGTTGGCAGGGGAAGGTTATGGCTACACCTTC	CASRLAGEGYGYTF
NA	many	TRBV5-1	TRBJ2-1	TGCGCCAGCAGCTTCCGGGACAACTACAATGAGCAGTTCTTC	CASSFRDNYNEQFF
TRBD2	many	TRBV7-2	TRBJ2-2	TGTGCCAGCAGCTTAGTACGGCCAGGGAGGGCCGGGGAGCTGTTTTTT	CASSLVRPGRAGELFF
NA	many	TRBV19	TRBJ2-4	TGTGCCAGTAGTATTTTCGTTGCAATAGCCAAAAACATTCAGTACTTC	CASSIFVAIAKNIQYF
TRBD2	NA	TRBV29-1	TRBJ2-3	TGCAGCGTCTCCGGGACTAGCGGGAGGAGCACAGATACGCAGTATTTT	CSVSGTSGRSTDTQYF
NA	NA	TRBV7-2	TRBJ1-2	TGTGCCAGCAGCTTAGTGGGACAATGGGACTATGGCTACACCTTC	CASSLVGQWDYGYTF
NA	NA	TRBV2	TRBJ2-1	TGTGCCAGCAGGTGGAATCTGTTTAATGAGCAGTTCTTC	CASRWNLFNEQFF
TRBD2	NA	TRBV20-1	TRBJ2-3	TGCAGTGCTAGTTGGGGGAGCGGGATCTCAGATACGCAGTATTTT	CSASWGSGISDTQYF
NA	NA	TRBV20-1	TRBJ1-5	TGCAGTGCTAGAGATCTGGGAGGGCCCCAGCATTTT	CSARDLGGPQHF
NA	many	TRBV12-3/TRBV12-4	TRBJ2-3	TGTGCCAGCAGTTTTCAGGCGGGGAGAGTGGCTACGCAGTATTTT	CASSFQAGRVATQYF
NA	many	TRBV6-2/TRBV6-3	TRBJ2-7	TGTGCCAGCAGCTCCGACCTCCCACAGTACTTC	CASSSDLPQYF
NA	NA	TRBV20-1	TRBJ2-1	TGCAGTGCTAGAGATCCCCAGGGAGGGGGTGCACATGAGCAGTTCTTC	CSARDPQGGGAHEQFF
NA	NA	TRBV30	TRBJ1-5	TGTGCCTGGAGTGCCAACAGGGTCTATAGCAATCAGCCCCAGCATTTT	CAWSANRVYSNQPQHF
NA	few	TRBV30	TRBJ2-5	TGTGCCTGGGCTAGGGCAGAGACCCAGTACTTC	CAWARAETQYF
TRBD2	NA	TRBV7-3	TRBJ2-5	TGTGCCAGCAGCTTACTGGGAGGGAGGGAGACCCAGTACTTC	CASSLLGGRETQYF
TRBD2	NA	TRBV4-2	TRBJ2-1	TGTGCCAGCAGCCAAGCTAGCGGGAGCAATGAGCAGTTCTTC	CASSQASGSNEQFF
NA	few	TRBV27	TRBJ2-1	TGTGCCAGCAGTTCACCGCAACGGGAGCAGTTCTTC	CASSSPQREQFF
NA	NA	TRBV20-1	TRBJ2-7	TGCAGTGCTAGAGATTGGGGGGGCCGTAGAGGTTACGAGCAGTACTTC	CSARDWGGRRGYEQYF
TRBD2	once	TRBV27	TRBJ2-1	TGTGCCAGCAGTAAAGGGACTAGCGGAAACAATGAGCAGTTCTTC	CASSKGTSGNNEQFF
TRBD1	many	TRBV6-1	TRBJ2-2	TGTGCCAGCAGTCCCCAACCGGGACAGGGGTACACCGGGGAGCTGTTTTTT	CASSPQPGQGYTGELFF
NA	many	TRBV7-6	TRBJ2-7	TGTGCCAGCAGCGGTGGTCGGTCCTACGAGCAGTACTTC	CASSGGRSYEQYF
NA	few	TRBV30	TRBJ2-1	TGTGCCTGGAGTGTCGAGCTCCAGCTATACAATGAGCAGTTCTTC	CAWSVELQLYNEQFF
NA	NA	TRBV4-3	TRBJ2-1	TGCGCCAGCAGCCTCGGTGTTGGAGGTACTTACAATGAGCAGTTCTTC	CASSLGVGGTYNEQFF
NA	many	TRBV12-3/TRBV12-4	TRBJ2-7	TGTGCCAGCAGCCCAACCCAGTTGAGCGGACCTACCTACGAGCAGTACTTC	CASSPTQLSGPTYEQYF
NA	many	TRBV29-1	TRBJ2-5	TGCAGCGTTGAGCTCAGGGACCGGGGAGAGACCCAGTACTTC	CSVELRDRGETQYF
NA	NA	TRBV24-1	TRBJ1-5	TGTGCCACCAGTGATTCTGACACAGGGAACAATCAGCCCCAGCATTTT	CATSDSDTGNNQPQHF
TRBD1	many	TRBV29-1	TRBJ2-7	TGCAGCGTTGAAGACGGACAGGGGGCAGGGTCCTACGAGCAGTACTTC	CSVEDGQGAGSYEQYF
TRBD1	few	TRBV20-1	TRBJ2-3	TGCAGTGCTAGGAAGGGGACAGGCTCAGTGCAGTATTTT	CSARKGTGSVQYF
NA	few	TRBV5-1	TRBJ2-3	TGCGCCAGCAGAGGCTCCGACCAACCCACAGATACGCAGTATTTT	CASRGSDQPTDTQYF
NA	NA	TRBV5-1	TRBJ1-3	TGCGCCAGCAGCCCCGCCTCGGCAGGAAACACCATATATTTT	CASSPASAGNTIYF
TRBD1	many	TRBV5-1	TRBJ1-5	TGCGCCAGCAGCCCGCAACCCAGGGGGTCGAGCAATCAGCCCCAGCATTTT	CASSPQPRGSSNQPQHF
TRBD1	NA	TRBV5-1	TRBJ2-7	TGCGCCAGCATCCTAGGGGGCCCCTACGAGCAGTACTTC	CASILGGPYEQYF
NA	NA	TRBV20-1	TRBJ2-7	TGCAGTGCTAGAGTCCCCCGGATCAGCTCCTACGAGCAGTACTTC	CSARVPRISSYEQYF
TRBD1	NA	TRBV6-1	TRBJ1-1	TGTGCCAGCAGAAGCGTCCCGGGACAGGGAGGGGGCACTGAAGCTTTCTTT	CASRSVPGQGGGTEAFF
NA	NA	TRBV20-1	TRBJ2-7	TGCAGTGCACGTTCAGACCCGGGCTACGAGCAGTACTTC	CSARSDPGYEQYF
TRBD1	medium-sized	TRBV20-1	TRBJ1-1	TGCAGTGCTACCCCCGGGACAGGAACCTTT	CSATPGTGTF
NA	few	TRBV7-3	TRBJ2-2	TGTGCCAGCAGCGTCGACAGGGCCGGGGGCGGGGAGCTGTTTTTT	CASSVDRAGGGELFF
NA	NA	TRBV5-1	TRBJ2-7	TGCGCCAGCAGCTTGGGTCGGCTTCTTCCATCCTACGAGCAGTACTTC	CASSLGRLLPSYEQYF
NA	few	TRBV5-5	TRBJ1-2	TGTGCCAGCAGCCGTGAATTTGGAGCGGATGGCTACACCTTC	CASSREFGADGYTF
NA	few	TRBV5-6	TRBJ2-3	TGTGCCAGCAGCTCCTGGGCTTCTCGGGCGTATACAGATACGCAGTATTTT	CASSSWASRAYTDTQYF
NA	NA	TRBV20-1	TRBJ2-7	TGCAGTGCCGTCTATACTAGCAGGAACTACGAGCAGTACTTC	CSAVYTSRNYEQYF
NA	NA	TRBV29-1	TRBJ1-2	TGCAGCGTTCCCGGGCGGGGGGCCAAGAACTATGGCTACACCTTC	CSVPGRGAKNYGYTF
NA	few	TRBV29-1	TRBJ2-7	TGCAGCGTTGAAGGGGTCCGGGAGACTGTCTCCGAGCAGTACTTC	CSVEGVRETVSEQYF
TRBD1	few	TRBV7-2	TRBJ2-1	TGTGCCAGCAGCCTAACAGGGGTGGGTTACAATGAGCAGTTCTTC	CASSLTGVGYNEQFF
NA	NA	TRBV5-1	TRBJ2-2	TGCGCCAGCAGCTTGGACCCTGCGAACACCGGGGAGCTGTTTTTT	CASSLDPANTGELFF